This T cell receptor beta chain comes out of a study of cytomegalovirus exposure and HLA in healthy donors. The PCR contained 60 Vbeta and 13 Jbeta primers. TCRdb's table, derived via immunoSEQ multiplex PCR, lists solely in-frame clones and lacks some. Seen here are roughly 100,000 clones, approximately 82% observed once, and the top ten hold about 7.5%. A remark on this clone: The antigen is unknown.

Study-wide findings and caveats: The productive fraction for most TCR beta V segments was about 90% or about 30% in an earlier analysis. Later, TCR association rates were found to vary by HLA locus, highest for DRB1 and lowest for HLA-C.

In germline, CDR1 is SGHTA, CDR2 FQGNSA. The V and J ends lost 5 bases and 4 bases, in that order; junction bases with no gene match: 11. CDR3 length: 16 amino acids. The chain combines TRBV7-2 with TRBJ2-5, with 9 bases matching TRBD2. Sequenced input: PBMCs. This clonotype was sampled from a man aged 35-49 years in good health and CMV-seropositive. The CDR3 nucleotides are TGTGCCAGCAGCCCGCCGCGAGCGGGAGGATTAGAGACCCAGTACTTC. The encoded protein is CASSPPRAGGLETQYF.